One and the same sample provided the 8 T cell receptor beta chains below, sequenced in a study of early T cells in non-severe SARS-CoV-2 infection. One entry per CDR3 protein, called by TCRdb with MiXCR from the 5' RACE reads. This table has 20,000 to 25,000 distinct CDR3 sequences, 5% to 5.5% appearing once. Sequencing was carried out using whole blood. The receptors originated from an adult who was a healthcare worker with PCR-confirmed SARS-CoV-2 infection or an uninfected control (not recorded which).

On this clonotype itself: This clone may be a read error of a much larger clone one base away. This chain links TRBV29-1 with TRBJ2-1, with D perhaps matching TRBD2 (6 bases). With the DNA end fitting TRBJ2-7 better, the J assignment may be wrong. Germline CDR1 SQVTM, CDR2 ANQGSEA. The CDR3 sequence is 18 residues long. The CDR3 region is CSVNRWGAPLGGRNEQYF. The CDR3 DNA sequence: TGCAGCGTTAACCGTTGGGGCGCCCCACTTGGGGGGAGGAATGAGCAGTACTTC.

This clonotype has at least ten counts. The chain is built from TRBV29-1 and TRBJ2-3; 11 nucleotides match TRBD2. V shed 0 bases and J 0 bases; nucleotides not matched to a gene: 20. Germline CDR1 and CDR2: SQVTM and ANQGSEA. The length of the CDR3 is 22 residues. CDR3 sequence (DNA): TGCAGCGTTGAAGATCCCGAGAGGAGCGGGACTAGCGGTATGTCTAGCACAGATACGCAGTATTTT. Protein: CSVEDPERSGTSGMSSTDTQYF.

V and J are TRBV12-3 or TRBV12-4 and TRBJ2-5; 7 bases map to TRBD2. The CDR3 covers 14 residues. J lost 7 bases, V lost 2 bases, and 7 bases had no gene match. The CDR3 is CASSLQQTGGTQYF. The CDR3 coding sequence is TGTGCCAGCAGTTTACAACAAACGGGGGGGACCCAGTACTTC.

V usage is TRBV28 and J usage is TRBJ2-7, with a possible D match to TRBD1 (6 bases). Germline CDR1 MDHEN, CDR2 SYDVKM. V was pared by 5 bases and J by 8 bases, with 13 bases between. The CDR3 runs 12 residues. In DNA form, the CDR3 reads TGTGCCAGCAGTAGTTCGACAGGTCAGCAGTACGTC. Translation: CASSSSTGQQYV.

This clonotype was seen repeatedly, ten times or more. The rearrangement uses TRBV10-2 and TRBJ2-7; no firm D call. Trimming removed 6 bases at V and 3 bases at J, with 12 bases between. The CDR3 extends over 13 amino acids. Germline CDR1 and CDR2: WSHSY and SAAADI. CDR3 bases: TGCGCCAGCAGGCAAGGGATGATCTACGAGCAGTACGTC. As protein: CASRQGMIYEQYV.

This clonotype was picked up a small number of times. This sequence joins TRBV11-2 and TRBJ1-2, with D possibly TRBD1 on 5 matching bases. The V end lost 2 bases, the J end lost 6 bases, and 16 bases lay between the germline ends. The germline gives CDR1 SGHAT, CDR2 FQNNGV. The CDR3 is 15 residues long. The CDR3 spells CASSLSPDSLNGYTF. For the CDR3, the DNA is TGTGCCAGCAGCTTATCCCCTGACAGCTTGAATGGCTACACCTTC.

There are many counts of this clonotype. The CDR3 protein is CASSYSTDSYEQYF. The CDR3 DNA reads as TGTGCCAGCAGTTACTCGACAGACTCCTACGAGCAGTACTTC. The chain couples TRBV6-2 or TRBV6-3 to TRBJ2-7, with D tentatively TRBD1 (5 bases). This CDR3 is built from 14 residues. CDR1 is MNHEY and CDR2 is SVGEGT in the germline V gene. V lost 0 bases and J 0 bases, leaving 6 bases between the germline ends.

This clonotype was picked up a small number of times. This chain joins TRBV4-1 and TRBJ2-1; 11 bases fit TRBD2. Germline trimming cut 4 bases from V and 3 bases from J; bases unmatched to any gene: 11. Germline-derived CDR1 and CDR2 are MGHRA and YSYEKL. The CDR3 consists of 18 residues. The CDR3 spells CASSPTYPGTSGYNEQFF. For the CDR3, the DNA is TGCGCCAGCAGCCCGACTTATCCCGGGACTAGCGGCTACAATGAGCAGTTCTTC.